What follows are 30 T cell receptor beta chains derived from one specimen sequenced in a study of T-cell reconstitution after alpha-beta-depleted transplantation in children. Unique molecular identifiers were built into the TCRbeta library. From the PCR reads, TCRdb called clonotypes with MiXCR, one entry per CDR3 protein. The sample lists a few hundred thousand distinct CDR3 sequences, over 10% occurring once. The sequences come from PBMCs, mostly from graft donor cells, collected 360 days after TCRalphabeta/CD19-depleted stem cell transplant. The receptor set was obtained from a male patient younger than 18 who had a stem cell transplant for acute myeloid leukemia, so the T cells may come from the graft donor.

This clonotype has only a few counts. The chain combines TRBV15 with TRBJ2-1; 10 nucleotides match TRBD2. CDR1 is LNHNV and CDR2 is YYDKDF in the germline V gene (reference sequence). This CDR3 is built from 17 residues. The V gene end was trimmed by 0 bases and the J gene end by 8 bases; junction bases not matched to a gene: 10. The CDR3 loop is CATSRDRPSGRPDEQFF. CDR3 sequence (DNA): TGTGCCACCAGCAGAGATAGGCCTAGCGGGAGACCGGATGAGCAGTTCTTC.

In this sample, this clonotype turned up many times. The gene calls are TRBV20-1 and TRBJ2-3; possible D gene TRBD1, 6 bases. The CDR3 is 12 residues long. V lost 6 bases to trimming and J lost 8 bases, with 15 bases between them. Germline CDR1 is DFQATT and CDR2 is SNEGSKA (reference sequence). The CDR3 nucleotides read TGCAGTGCCAGGGGTCCGGGTCTTACGCAGTATTTT. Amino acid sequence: CSARGPGLTQYF.

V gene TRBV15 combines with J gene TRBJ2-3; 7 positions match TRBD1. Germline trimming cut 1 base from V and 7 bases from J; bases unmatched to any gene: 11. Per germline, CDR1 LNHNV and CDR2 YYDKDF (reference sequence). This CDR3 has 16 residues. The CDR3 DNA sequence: TGTGCCACCAGCAGAGTCTTGGGACAGTTCGGGTATACGCAGTATTTT. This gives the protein CATSRVLGQFGYTQYF.

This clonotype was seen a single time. This chain's CDR3 is CASSLVLAGKETQYF. As DNA, the CDR3 is TGTGCCAGCAGCTTAGTACTAGCGGGTAAAGAGACCCAGTACTTC. This chain links TRBV7-2 with TRBJ2-5, with 9 positions matching TRBD2. CDR1 is SGHTA and CDR2 is FQGNSA in the germline V gene. J lost 3 bases, V lost 1 base, and 3 bases had no gene match. The CDR3 has 15 residues.

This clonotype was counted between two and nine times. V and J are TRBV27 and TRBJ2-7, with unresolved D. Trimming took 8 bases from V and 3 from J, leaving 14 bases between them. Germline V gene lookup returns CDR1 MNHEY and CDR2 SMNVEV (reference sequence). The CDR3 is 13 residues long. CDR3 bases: TGTGCCAGCCGGGCTAGTTGGCACTACGAGCAGTACTTC. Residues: CASRASWHYEQYF.

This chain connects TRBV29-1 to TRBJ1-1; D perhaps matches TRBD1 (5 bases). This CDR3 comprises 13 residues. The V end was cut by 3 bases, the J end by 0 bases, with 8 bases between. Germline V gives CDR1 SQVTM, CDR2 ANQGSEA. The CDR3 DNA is TGCAGCGTTGAGGGGCTTATGAACACTGAAGCTTTCTTT. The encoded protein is CSVEGLMNTEAFF.

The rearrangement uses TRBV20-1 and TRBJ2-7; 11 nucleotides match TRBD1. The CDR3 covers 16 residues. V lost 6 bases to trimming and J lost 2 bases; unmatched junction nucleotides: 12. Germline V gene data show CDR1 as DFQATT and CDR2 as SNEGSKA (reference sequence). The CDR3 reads CSAKGQGGPVTYEQYF. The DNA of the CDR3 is TGCAGTGCAAAGGGACAGGGGGGGCCTGTAACCTACGAGCAGTACTTC.

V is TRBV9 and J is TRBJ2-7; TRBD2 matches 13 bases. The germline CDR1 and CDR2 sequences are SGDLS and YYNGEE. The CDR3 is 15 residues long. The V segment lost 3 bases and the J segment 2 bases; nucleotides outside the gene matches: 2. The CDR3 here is CASSGGTSGTYEQYF. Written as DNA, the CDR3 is TGTGCCAGCAGCGGCGGGACTAGCGGGACCTACGAGCAGTACTTC. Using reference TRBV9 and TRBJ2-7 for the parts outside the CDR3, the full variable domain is DSGVTQTPKHLITATGQRVTLRCSPRSGDLSVYWYQQSLDQGLQFLIQYYNGEERAKGNILERFSAQQFPDLHSELNLSSLELGDSALYFCASSGGTSGTYEQYFGPGTRLTVT.

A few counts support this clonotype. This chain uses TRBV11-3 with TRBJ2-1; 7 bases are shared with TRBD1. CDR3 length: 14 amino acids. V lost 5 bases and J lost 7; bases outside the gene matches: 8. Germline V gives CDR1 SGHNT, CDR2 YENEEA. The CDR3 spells CASSDPGQNNEQFF. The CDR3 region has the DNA TGTGCCAGCAGCGATCCGGGACAGAATAATGAGCAGTTCTTC.

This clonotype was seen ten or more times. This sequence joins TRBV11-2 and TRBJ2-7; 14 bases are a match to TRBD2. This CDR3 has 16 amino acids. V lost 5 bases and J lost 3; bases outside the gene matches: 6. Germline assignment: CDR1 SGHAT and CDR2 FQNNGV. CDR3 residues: CASSRGTSGSFYEQYF. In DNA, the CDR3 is TGTGCCAGCAGCAGAGGGACTAGCGGGAGCTTCTACGAGCAGTACTTC.

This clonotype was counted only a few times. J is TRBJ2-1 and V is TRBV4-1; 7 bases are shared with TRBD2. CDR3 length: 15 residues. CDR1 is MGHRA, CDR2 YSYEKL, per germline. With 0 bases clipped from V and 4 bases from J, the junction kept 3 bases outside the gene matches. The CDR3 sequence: CASSQEGTTYNEQFF. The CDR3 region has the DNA TGCGCCAGCAGCCAAGAAGGGACTACATACAATGAGCAGTTCTTC.

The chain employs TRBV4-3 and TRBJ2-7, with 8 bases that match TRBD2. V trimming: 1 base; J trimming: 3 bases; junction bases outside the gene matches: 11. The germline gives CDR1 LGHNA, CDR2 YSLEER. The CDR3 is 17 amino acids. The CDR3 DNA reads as TGCGCCAGCAGCCAAGGGCGCGGGAGGCACCCGATCTACGAGCAGTACTTC. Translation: CASSQGRGRHPIYEQYF.

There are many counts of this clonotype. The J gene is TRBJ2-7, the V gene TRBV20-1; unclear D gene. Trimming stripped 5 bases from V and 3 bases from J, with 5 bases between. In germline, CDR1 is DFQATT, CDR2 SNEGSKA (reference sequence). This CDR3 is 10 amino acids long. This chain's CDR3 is CSARNYEQYF. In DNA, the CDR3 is TGCAGTGCTCGCAACTACGAGCAGTACTTC.

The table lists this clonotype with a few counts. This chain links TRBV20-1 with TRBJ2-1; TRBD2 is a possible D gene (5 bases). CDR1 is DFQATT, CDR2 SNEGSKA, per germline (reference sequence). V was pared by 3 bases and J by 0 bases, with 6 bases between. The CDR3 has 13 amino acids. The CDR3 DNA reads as TGCAGTGCTAGGACTATCTCCTACAATGAGCAGTTCTTC. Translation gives CSARTISYNEQFF.

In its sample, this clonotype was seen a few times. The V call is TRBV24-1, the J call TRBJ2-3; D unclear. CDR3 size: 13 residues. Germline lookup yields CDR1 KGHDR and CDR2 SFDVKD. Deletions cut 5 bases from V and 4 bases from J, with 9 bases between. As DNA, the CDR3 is TGTGCCACCAGTGGATTCAGTGCAGATACGCAGTATTTT. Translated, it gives CATSGFSADTQYF.

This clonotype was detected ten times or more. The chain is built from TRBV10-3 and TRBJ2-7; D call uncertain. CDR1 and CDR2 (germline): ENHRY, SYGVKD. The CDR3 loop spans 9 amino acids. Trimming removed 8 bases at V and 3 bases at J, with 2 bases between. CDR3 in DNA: TGTGCCATCCACTACGAGCAGTACTTC. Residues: CAIHYEQYF.

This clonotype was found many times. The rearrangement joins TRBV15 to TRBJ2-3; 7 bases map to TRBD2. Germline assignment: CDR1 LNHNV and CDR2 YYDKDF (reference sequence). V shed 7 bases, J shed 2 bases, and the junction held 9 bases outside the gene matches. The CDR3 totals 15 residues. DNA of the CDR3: TGTGCCACCACCCAAGAGCGGGGAGCCACAGATACGCAGTATTTT. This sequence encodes CATTQERGATDTQYF.

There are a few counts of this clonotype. As DNA, the CDR3 is TGCAGTGCTATACAGGTCCCTGGGTGGGATACGCAGTATTTT. As protein: CSAIQVPGWDTQYF. The V gene is TRBV20-1, the J gene TRBJ2-3; possibly TRBD1 for D (5 bases). V lost 4 bases and J lost 6, with 17 bases in between. This CDR3 has 14 amino acids. Per the germline V gene, CDR1 is DFQATT and CDR2 is SNEGSKA (reference sequence).

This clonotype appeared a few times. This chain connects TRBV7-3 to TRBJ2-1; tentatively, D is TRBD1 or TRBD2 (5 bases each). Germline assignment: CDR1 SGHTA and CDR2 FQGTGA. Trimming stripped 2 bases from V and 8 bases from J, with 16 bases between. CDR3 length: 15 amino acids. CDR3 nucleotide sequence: TGTGCCAGCAGCTTAGGGACCCTCCTTTTGGATGAGCAGTTCTTC. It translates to CASSLGTLLLDEQFF.

The CDR3 nucleotides read TGTGCCAGCAGATCCAAGGGGGAATGGAACGAGCAGTACTTC. It is translated as CASRSKGEWNEQYF. The chain combines TRBV6-2 or TRBV6-3 with TRBJ2-7, with TRBD1 as a possible D gene (6 bases). V was trimmed by 6 bases and J by 5 bases, leaving 17 bases between them. The CDR3 length is 14 residues. From germline, CDR1 is MNHEY and CDR2 SVGEGT.

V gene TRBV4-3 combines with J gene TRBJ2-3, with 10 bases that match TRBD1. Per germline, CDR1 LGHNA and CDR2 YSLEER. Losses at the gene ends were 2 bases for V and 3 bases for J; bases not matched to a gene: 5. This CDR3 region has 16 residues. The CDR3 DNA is TGCGCCAGCAGCCAACAGCCGGGACAGGGGACAGATACGCAGTATTTT. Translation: CASSQQPGQGTDTQYF.

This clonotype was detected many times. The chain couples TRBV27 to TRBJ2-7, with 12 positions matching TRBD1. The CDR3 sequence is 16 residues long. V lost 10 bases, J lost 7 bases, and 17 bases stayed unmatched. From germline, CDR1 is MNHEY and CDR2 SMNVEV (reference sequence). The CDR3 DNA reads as TGTGCCACTAAATTTTCCACCGGGACAGGGGGCTATGAGCAGTACTTC. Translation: CATKFSTGTGGYEQYF.

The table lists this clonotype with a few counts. CDR3 amino acids: CASARGVSFHNQPQHF. The CDR3 DNA follows: TGTGCCAGCGCCCGTGGGGTGAGTTTTCATAATCAGCCCCAGCATTTT. The chain has TRBV6-1 and TRBJ1-5; D not certain. Trimming stripped 8 bases from V and 4 bases from J, with 21 bases between. Germline lookup yields CDR1 MNHNS and CDR2 SASEGT. The CDR3 sequence is 16 residues long.

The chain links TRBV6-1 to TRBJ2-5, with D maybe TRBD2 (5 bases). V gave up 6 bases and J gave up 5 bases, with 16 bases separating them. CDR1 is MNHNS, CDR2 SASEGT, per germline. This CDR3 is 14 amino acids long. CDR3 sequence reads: CASRRLGDWETQYF. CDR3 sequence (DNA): TGTGCCAGCAGACGACTCGGGGATTGGGAGACCCAGTACTTC.

CDR3 sequence reads: CSARVQGKLYEQYF. CDR3 DNA sequence: TGCAGTGCTAGGGTGCAGGGGAAACTCTACGAGCAGTACTTC. The V call is TRBV20-1, the J call TRBJ2-7, with D possibly being TRBD1 (6 bases). The CDR3 extends over 14 amino acids. Trimming shortened V by 3 bases and J by 3 bases, and 15 bases separated the two germline ends. Germline values: CDR1 DFQATT, CDR2 SNEGSKA (reference sequence).

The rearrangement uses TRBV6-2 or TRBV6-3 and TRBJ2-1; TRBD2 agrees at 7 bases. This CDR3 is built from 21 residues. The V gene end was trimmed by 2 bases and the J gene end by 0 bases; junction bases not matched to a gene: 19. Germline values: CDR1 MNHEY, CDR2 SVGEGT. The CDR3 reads CASSYPPGAGPLSLSYNEQFF. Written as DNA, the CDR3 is TGTGCCAGCAGTTACCCCCCGGGAGCGGGACCCTTGTCGCTCTCCTACAATGAGCAGTTCTTC.

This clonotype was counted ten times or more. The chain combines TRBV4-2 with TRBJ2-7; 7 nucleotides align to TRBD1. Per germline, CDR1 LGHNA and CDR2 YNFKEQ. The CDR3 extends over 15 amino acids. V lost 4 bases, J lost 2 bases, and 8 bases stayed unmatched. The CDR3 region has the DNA TGTGCCAGCAGCCTCGGGACAGCCTATCCCTACGAGCAGTACTTC. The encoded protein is CASSLGTAYPYEQYF.

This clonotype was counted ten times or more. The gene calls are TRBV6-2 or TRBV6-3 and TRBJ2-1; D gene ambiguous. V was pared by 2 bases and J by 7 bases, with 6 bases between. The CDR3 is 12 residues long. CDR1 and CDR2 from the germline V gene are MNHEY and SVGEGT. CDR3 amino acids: CASSYGFNEQFF. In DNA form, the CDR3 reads TGTGCCAGCAGTTACGGATTTAATGAGCAGTTCTTC.

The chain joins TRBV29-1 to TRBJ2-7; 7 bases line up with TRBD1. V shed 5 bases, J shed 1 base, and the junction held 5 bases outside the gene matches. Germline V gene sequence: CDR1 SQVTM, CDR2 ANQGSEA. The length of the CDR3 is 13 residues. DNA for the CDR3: TGCAGCGTTTTGGAACAGGGGTCCTACGAGCAGTACTTC. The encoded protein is CSVLEQGSYEQYF.

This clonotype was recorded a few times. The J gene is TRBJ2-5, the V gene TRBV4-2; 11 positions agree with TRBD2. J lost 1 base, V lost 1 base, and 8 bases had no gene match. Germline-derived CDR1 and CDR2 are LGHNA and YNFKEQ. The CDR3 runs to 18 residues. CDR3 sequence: CASSQVAAGTSGQETQYF. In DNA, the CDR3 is TGTGCCAGCAGCCAAGTCGCGGCCGGGACTAGCGGCCAAGAGACCCAGTACTTC.